This paragraph reports one TCR beta chain. This sample was included in a study of blood T cell repertoires in COVID-19. Overall study: Sources were T cells, B-cell-depleted T cells, or PBMCs; the material itself was cDNA or gDNA.

The V gene end was trimmed by 0 bases and the J gene end by 3 bases; junction bases not matched to a gene: 7. The CDR3 has 17 residues. Per the germline V gene, CDR1 is SEHNR and CDR2 is FQNEAQ (reference sequence). Study processing details: Cell counts per sample came from amplifying reference gene primers. Measured with immunoSEQ multiplex PCR; TCRdb has only the in-frame clones, and not every one. That table supplies the V and J calls and clone size; D and trimming were determined from the DNA. The sample includes around 170,000 clones, about four fifths of them seen just once. Material for sequencing was peripheral blood. The sequence was obtained from a man aged 65 to 85 with active or convalescent COVID-19. The chain recombines TRBV7-9 with TRBJ2-1; 8 positions agree with TRBD2. The CDR3: CASSLAALSGSYNEQFF. CDR3 nucleotides: TGTGCCAGCAGCTTAGCAGCCCTGAGCGGGAGCTACAATGAGCAGTTCTTC.